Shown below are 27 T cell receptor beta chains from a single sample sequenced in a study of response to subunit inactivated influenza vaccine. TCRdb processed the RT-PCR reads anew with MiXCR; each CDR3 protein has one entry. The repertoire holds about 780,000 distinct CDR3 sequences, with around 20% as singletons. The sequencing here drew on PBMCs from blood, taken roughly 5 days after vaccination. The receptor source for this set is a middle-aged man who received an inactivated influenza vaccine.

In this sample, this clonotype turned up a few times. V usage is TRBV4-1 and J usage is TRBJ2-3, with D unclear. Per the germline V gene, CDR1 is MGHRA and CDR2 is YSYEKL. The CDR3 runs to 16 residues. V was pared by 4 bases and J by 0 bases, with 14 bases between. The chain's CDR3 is CASSRTDPRSTDTQYF. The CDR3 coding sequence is TGCGCCAGCAGCCGGACGGACCCCCGCAGCACAGATACGCAGTATTTT.

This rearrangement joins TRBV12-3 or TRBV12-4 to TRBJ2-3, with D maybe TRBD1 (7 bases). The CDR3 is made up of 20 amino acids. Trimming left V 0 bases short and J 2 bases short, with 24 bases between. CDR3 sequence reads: CASSLARGTPRDSDTDTQYF. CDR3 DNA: TGTGCCAGCAGTTTAGCTCGGGGCACCCCGCGGGACAGTGACACAGATACGCAGTATTTT.

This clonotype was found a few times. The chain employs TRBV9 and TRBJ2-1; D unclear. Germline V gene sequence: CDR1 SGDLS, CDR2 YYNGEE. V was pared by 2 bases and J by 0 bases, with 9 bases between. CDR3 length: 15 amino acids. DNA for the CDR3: TGTGCCAGCAGCGTCAACGGACGCTCCTACAATGAGCAGTTCTTC. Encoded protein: CASSVNGRSYNEQFF. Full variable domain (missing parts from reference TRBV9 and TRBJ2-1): DSGVTQTPKHLITATGQRVTLRCSPRSGDLSVYWYQQSLDQGLQFLIQYYNGEERAKGNILERFSAQQFPDLHSELNLSSLELGDSALYFCASSVNGRSYNEQFFGPGTRLTVL.

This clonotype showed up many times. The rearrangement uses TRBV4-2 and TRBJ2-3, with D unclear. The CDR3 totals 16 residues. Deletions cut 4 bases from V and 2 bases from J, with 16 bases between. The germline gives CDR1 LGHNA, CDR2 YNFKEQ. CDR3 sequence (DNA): TGTGCCAGCAGCCCACAGACTGGATCTCTCACAGATACGCAGTATTTT. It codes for CASSPQTGSLTDTQYF.

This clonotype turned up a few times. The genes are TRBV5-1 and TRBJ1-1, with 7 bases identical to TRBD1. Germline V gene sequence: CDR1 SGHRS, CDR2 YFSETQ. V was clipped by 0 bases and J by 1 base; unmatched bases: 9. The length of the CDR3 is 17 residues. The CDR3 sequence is CASSLASGQRQNTEAFF. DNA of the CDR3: TGCGCCAGCAGCTTGGCTTCGGGACAGCGCCAGAACACTGAAGCTTTCTTT. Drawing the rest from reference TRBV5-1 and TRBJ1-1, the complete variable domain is KAGVTQTPRYLIKTRGQQVTLSCSPISGHRSVSWYQQTPGQGLQFLFEYFSETQRNKGNFPGRFSGRQFSNSRSEMNVSTLELGDSALYLCASSLASGQRQNTEAFFGQGTRLTVV.

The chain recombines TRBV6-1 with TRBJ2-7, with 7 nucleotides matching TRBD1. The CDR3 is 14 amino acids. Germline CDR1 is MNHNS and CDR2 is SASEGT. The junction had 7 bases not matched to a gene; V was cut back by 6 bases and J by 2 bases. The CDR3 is CASSPDRRPYEQYF. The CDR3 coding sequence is TGTGCCAGCAGCCCGGACAGGAGGCCCTACGAGCAGTACTTC.

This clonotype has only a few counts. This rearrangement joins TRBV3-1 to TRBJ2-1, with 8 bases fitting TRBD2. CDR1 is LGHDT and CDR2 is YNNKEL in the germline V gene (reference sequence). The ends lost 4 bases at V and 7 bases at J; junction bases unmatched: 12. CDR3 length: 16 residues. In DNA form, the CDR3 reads TGTGCCAGCAGCCTGTCAACCGGGACTAGACTTAATGAGCAGTTCTTC. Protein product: CASSLSTGTRLNEQFF.

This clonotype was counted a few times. The CDR3 DNA reads as TGTGCCAGCGAAATCCCGGGACTAGCGGGAGTATGTAACGAGCAGTACTTC. Its translation: CASEIPGLAGVCNEQYF. V gene TRBV27 combines with J gene TRBJ2-7; TRBD2 matches 14 bases. J was trimmed by 5 bases and V by 8 bases; bases with no gene match: 14. Germline-derived CDR1 and CDR2 are MNHEY and SMNVEV (reference sequence). CDR3 length equals 17 residues.

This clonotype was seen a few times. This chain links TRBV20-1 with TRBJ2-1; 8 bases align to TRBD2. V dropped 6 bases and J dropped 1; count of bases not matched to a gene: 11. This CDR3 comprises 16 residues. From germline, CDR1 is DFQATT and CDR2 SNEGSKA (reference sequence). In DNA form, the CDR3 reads TGCAGTGCAGACCTCGGGGCGGGAGGTTCCTACAATGAGCAGTTCTTC. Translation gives CSADLGAGGSYNEQFF.

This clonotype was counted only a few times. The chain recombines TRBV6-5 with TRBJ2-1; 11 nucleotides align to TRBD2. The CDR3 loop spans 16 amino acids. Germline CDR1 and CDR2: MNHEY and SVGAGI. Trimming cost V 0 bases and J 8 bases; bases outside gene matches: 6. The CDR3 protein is CASSYSVLAGGHEQFF. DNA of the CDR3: TGTGCCAGCAGTTACTCGGTCCTAGCGGGGGGCCATGAGCAGTTCTTC.

The CDR3 spells CASSLGQGGFNEQFF. The CDR3 region has the DNA TGTGCCAGCAGCTTGGGACAGGGAGGTTTTAATGAGCAGTTCTTC. The chain recombines TRBV5-4 with TRBJ2-1; TRBD1 is a possible D gene (7 bases). The CDR3 is made up of 15 amino acids. Germline V gene sequence: CDR1 SGHNT, CDR2 YYREEE (reference sequence). V was pared by 0 bases and J by 7 bases, with 14 bases between.

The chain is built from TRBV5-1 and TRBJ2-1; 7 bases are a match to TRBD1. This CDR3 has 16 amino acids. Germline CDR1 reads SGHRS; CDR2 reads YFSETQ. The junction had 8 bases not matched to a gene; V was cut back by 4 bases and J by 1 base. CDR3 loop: CASSPRTGQSYNEQFF. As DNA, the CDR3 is TGCGCCAGCAGCCCCCGTACGGGACAGTCCTACAATGAGCAGTTCTTC.

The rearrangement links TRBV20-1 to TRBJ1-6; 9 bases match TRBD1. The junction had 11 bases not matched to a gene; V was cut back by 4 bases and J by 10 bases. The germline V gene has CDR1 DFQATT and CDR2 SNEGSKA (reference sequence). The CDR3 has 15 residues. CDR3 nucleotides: TGCAGTGCTAAAAGCCCGGGACAGGGAAAATCACCCCTCCACTTT. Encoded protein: CSAKSPGQGKSPLHF.

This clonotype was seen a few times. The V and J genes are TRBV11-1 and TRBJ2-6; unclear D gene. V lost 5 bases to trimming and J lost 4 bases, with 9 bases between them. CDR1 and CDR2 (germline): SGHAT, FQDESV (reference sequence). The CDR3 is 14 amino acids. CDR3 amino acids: CASSHLSGANVLTF. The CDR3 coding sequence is TGTGCCAGCAGCCATCTAAGCGGGGCCAACGTCCTGACTTTC.

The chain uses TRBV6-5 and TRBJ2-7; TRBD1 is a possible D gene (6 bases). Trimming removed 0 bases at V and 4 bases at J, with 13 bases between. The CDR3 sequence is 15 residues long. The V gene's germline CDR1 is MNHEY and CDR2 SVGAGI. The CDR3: CASSYSDSSWYEQYF. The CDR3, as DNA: TGTGCCAGCAGTTACTCGGACAGTTCTTGGTACGAGCAGTACTTC.

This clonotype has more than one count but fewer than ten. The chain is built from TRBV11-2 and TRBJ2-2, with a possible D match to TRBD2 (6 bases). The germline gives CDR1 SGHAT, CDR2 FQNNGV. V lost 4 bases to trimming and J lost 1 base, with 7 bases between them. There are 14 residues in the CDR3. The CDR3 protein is CASSWRGNTGELFF. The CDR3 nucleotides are TGTGCCAGCAGCTGGAGGGGGAACACCGGGGAGCTGTTTTTT.

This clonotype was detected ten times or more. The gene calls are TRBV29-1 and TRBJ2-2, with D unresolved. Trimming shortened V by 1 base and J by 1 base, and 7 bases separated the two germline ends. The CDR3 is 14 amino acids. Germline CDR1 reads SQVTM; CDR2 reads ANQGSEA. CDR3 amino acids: CSVEAQMNTGELFF. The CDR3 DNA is TGCAGCGTTGAAGCACAAATGAACACCGGGGAGCTGTTTTTT.

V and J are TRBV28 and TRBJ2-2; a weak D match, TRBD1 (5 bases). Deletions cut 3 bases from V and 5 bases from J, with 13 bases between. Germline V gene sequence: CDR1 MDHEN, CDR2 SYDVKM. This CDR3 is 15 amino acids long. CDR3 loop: CASSFWGDGTGELFF. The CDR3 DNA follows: TGTGCCAGCAGTTTTTGGGGCGACGGGACCGGGGAGCTGTTTTTT.

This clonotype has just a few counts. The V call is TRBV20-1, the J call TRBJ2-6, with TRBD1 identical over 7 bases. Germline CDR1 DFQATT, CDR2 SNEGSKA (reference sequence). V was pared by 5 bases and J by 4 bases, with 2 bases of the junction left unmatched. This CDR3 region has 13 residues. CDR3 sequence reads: CSARTGGANVLTF. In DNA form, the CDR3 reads TGCAGTGCTCGGACAGGCGGGGCCAACGTCCTGACTTTC.

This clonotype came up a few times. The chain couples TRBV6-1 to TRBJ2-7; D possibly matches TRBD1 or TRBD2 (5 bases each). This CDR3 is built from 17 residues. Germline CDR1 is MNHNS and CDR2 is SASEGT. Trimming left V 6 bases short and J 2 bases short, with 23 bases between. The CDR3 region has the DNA TGTGCCAGCAGCCAGTTGGCTCCCGGGACCGGTCCCTACGAGCAGTACTTC. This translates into CASSQLAPGTGPYEQYF.

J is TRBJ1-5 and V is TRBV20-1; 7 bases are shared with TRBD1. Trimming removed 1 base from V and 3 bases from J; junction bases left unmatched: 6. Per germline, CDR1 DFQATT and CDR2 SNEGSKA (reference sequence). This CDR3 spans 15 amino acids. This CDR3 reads CSARVTGVYNQPQHF. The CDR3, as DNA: TGCAGTGCTAGAGTCACAGGGGTATACAATCAGCCCCAGCATTTT.

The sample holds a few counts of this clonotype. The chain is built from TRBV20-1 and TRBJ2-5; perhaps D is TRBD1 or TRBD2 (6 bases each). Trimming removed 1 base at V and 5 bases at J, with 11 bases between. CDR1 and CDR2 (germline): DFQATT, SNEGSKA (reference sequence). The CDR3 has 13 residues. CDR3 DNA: TGCAGTGCTAGAGTCGGGGGCCCGGAGACCCAGTACTTC. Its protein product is CSARVGGPETQYF.

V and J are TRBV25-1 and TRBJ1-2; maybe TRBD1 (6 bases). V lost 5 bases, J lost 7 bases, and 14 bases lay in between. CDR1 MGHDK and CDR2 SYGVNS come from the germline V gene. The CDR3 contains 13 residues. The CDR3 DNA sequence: TGTGCCAGCAGTCAACAGGGTAAACGTGGCTACACCTTC. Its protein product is CASSQQGKRGYTF.

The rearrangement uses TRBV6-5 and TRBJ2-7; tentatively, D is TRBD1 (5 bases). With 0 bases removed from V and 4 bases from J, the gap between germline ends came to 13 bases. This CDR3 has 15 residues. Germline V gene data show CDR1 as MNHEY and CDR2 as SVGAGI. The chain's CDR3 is CASSYSAARVYEQYF. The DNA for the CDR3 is TGTGCCAGCAGTTACTCGGCTGCCAGGGTTTACGAGCAGTACTTC.

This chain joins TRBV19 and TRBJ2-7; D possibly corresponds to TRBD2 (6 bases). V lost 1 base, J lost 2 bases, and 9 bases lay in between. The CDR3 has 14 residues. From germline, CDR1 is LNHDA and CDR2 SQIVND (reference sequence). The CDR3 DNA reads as TGTGCCAGTAGTATAGCGGGGGAGACCTACGAGCAGTACTTC. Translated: CASSIAGETYEQYF.

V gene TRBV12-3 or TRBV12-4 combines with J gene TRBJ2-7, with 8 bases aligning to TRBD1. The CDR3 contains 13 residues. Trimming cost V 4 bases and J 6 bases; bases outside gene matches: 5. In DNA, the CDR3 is TGTGCCAGCAGTTACAATGACAGGGGCGAGCAGTACTTC. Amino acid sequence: CASSYNDRGEQYF.

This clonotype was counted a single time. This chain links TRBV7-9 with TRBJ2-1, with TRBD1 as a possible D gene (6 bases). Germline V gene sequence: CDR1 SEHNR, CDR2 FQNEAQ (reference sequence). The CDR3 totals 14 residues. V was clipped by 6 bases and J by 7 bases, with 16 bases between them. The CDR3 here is CASRRQVLSNEQFF. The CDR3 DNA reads TGTGCCAGCAGAAGACAGGTCCTGAGTAATGAGCAGTTCTTC.